The entry below gives a single T cell receptor (beta chain) sequence along with its context. This entry is derived from a study of blood T cells in healthy people across ages. Healthy individuals of Caucasian origin from Russia, aged 6 to 90, served as donors. Total RNA was extracted at no less than 6 micrograms per sample. Sample-barcoded 5' priming and a J-beta primer mix drove a second PCR of roughly 7 to 11 cycles. TCRdb re-derived calls from the 5' RACE reads in MiXCR, one entry per CDR3 protein. The repertoire has under 750,000 distinct CDR3 sequences, 40% to 55% of them found once; the top ten carry under 30%. The sequence was obtained from an elderly man in good health. The sequencing sample was made of blood.

The CDR3 DNA sequence: TGCGCCAGCAGCTCGATAACAGGATTCCAAGAGACCCAGTACTTC. It specifies CASSSITGFQETQYF. The chain uses TRBV5-1 and TRBJ2-5; possibly TRBD1 for D (5 bases). The CDR3 has 15 amino acids. Trimming took 3 bases from V and 1 from J, leaving 13 bases between them. Germline lookup yields CDR1 SGHRS and CDR2 YFSETQ.